This T cell receptor (beta chain) was captured by sequencing in a study of T-cell reconstitution after alpha-beta-depleted transplantation in children. Trimming left V 3 bases short and J 5 bases short, with 9 bases between. Germline-derived CDR1 and CDR2 are SNHLY and FYNNEI. CDR3 size: 13 residues. A TCRbeta library incorporating unique molecular identifiers was prepared. TCRdb re-derived calls from the PCR reads in MiXCR, one entry per CDR3 protein. The sample yields some 150,000 distinct CDR3 sequences, around 8.5% seen once. Notes on the study in general: Some patients' high day-60 TCRbeta diversity was traced to surviving recipient T cells and thymic progenitors.

At least ten counts were recorded for this clonotype. Its cognate antigen is unknown. Sequencing used PBMCs, mostly from graft donor cells, obtained 180 days after TCRalphabeta/CD19-depleted stem cell transplant. The J gene is TRBJ2-3, the V gene TRBV2; D remains unclear. The sequence was obtained from a female patient aged 2 to 10 who had a stem cell transplant for congenital amegakaryocytic thrombocytopenia, so the T cells may come from the graft donor. The CDR3 nucleotides read TGTGCCAGCAGTGAGTTTCTCCAAGATACGCAGTATTTT. It encodes CASSEFLQDTQYF.